This paragraph covers one TCR beta chain sequence. Its specificity is unknown. TCRdb's table, derived via immunoSEQ multiplex PCR, lists solely in-frame clones and lacks some. The table has about 40,000 clones, 88% seen once. CDR1 MNHEY and CDR2 SMNVEV come from the germline V gene (reference sequence). CDR3 size: 14 residues. Between the trimmed V and J ends, which lost 3 bases and 5 bases, there was a span of 11 bases. These data originate in a study of OX40 agonist ivuxolimab in advanced cancers. Study results and limitations: CD4+ and CD8+ blood T cells expanded clonally by week 6 at 0.1 to 3.0 mg/kg. Among patients with partial responses at 0.1-3.0 mg/kg, clonal expansion was among the lowest.

This sequence originates from an adult with an advanced solid tumor such as melanoma, head and neck, liver or kidney cancer. V usage is TRBV27 and J usage is TRBJ2-4; D ambiguous. Sample: CD4+ or CD8+ T cells sorted from blood, taken in a trial of the OX40 agonist ivuxolimab. CDR3 sequence reads: CASSFLGSQNIQYF. The CDR3 DNA reads TGTGCCAGCAGTTTTTTAGGGTCTCAAAACATTCAGTACTTC.